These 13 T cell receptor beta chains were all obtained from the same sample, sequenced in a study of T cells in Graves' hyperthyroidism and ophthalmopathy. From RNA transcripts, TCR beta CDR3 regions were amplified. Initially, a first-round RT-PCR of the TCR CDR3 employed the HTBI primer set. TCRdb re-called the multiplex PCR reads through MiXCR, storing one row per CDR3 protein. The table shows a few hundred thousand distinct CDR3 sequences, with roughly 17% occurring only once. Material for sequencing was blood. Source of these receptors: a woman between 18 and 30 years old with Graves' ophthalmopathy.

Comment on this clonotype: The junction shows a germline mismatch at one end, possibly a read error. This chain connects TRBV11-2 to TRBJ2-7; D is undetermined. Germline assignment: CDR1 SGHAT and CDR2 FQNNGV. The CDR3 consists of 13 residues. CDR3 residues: CASSPQITYEQHF. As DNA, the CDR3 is TGTGCCAGCAGCCCCCAGATTACCTACGAGCAGCACTTC. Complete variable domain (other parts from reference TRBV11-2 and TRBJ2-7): EAGVAQSPRYKIIEKRQSVAFWCNPISGHATLYWYQQILGQGPKLLIQFQNNGVVDDSQLPKDRFSAERLKGVDSTLKIQPAKLEDSAVYLCASSPQITYEQHFGPGTRLTVT.

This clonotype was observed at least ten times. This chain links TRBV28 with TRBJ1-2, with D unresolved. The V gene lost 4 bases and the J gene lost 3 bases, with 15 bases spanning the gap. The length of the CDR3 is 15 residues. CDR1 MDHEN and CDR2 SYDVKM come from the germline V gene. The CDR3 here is CASSSVLQPHYGYTF. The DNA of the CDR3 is TGTGCCAGCAGTTCCGTTCTCCAACCCCACTATGGCTACACCTTC.

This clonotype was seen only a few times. This CDR3 reads CASSPFGEPEEKLFF. The CDR3 DNA sequence: TGTGCCAGCAGCCCCTTCGGGGAACCGGAGGAAAAACTGTTTTTT. The rearrangement uses TRBV7-9 and TRBJ1-4, with D hard to call. The CDR3 runs 15 residues. Trimming shortened V by 5 bases and J by 8 bases, and 18 bases separated the two germline ends. CDR1 is SEHNR, CDR2 FQNEAQ, per germline (reference sequence).

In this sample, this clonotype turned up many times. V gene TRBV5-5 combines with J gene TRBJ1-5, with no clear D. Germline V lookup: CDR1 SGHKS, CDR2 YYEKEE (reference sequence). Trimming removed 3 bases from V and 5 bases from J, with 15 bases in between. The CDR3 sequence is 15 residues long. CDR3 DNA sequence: TGTGCCAGCAGCTCCACCTGGGCCCCGGATCAGCCCCAGCATTTT. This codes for CASSSTWAPDQPQHF.

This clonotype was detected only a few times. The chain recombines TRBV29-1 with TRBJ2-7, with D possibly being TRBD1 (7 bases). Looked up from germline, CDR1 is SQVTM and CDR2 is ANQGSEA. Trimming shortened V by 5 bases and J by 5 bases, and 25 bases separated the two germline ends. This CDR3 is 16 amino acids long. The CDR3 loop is CSVKEGDLRGQDEQYF. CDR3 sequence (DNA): TGCAGCGTTAAGGAGGGGGATTTAAGGGGGCAAGACGAGCAGTACTTC.

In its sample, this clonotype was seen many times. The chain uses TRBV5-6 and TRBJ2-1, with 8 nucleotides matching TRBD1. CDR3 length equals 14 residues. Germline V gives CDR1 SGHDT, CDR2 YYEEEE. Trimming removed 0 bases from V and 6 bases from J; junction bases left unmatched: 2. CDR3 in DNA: TGTGCCAGCAGCTTGGGACAGGGGTCCAATGAGCAGTTCTTC. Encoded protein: CASSLGQGSNEQFF.

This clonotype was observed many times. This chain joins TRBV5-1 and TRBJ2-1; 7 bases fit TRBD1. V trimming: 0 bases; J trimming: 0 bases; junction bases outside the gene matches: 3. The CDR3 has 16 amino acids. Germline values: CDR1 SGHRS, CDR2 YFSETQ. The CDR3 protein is CASSLEGALSYNEQFF. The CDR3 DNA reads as TGCGCCAGCAGCTTGGAGGGGGCCCTCTCCTACAATGAGCAGTTCTTC.

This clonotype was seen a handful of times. CDR3 in amino acids: CASNPRGGDEQFF. CDR3 nucleotide sequence: TGTGCCAGCAATCCAAGGGGAGGCGATGAGCAGTTCTTC. The chain couples TRBV27 to TRBJ2-1; tentative D call: TRBD2 (6 bases). Deletions cut 7 bases from V and 8 bases from J, with 15 bases between. Germline CDR1 and CDR2: MNHEY and SMNVEV (reference sequence). The CDR3 consists of 13 residues.

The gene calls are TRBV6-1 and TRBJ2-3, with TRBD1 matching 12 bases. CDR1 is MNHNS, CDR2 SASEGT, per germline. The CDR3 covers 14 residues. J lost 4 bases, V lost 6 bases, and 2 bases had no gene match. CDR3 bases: TGTGCCAGCAGAAGGGACAGGGGGCCAGATACGCAGTATTTT. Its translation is CASRRDRGPDTQYF.

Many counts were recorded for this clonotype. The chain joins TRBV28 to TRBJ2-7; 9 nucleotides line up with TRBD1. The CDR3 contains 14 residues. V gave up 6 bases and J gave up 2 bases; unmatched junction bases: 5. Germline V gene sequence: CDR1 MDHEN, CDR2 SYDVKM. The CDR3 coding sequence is TGTGCCAGCAGACTGGGGACAGGGACCTACGAGCAGTACTTC. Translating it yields CASRLGTGTYEQYF.

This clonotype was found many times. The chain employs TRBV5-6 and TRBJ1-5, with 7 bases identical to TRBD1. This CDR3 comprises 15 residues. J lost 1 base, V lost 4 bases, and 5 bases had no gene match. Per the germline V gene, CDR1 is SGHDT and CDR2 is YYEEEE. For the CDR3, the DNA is TGTGCCAGCAGCCTACAGGGGAGAAGCAATCAGCCCCAGCATTTT. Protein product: CASSLQGRSNQPQHF.

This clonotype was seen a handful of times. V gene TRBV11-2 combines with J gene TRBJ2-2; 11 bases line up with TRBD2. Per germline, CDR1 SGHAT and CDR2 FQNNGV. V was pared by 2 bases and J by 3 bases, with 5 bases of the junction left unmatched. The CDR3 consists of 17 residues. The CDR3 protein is CASSLKLAGVDTGELFF. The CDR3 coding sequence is TGTGCCAGCAGCTTAAAACTAGCGGGGGTTGACACCGGGGAGCTGTTTTTT.

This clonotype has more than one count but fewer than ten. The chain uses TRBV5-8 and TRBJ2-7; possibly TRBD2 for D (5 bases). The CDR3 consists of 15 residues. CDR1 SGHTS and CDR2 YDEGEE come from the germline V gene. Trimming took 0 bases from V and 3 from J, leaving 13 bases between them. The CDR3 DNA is TGTGCCAGCAGCTTGGGGACTCACCCCAACTACGAGCAGTACTTC. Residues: CASSLGTHPNYEQYF.